The 20 T cell receptor beta chains presented below share a single source sample, sequenced in a study of CD8 T cells in ankylosing spondylitis (dated by TCRdb to 2017 to 2019). The library was generated by 5' RACE. The sequencer was an Illumina HiSeq 2500. Clones were called with MiXCR by TCRdb after fastp trimmed the public reads at Q25, and only in-frame beta chains were retained. Identical CDR3 protein sequences are pooled into one entry, listed with their most common genes and DNA. The sample yields hundreds of thousands of distinct CDR3 sequences; about 16% were counted once. The ten largest make up roughly 43% of the sample. These receptors are not linked to any known antigen. What the work shows at the level of the full study, not this receptor alone: Blood from ankylosing spondylitis patients appeared to be characterized by a TCR beta motif made up of fewer than ten highly homologous amino acid variants.

The specimen sequenced was blood, either unsorted or a sorted T cell fraction (not recorded which). The receptors derive from a male donor with ankylosing spondylitis.

This rearrangement joins TRBV6-5 to TRBJ2-6; D is perhaps TRBD2 (6 bases). Germline V gene sequence: CDR1 MNHEY, CDR2 SVGAGI. The CDR3 contains 15 residues. Trimming pared 4 bases from V and 1 base from J, leaving 8 bases between. The CDR3 DNA is TGTGCCAGCAGTTCGGAGGGGTCTGGGGCCAACGTCCTGACTTTC. This gives the protein CASSSEGSGANVLTF.

This clonotype was seen only a few times. This chain connects TRBV4-1 to TRBJ1-1; 10 bases align to TRBD1. Germline assignment: CDR1 MGHRA and CDR2 YSYEKL. J lost 0 bases, V lost 5 bases, and 9 bases had no gene match. The CDR3 length is 17 residues. The chain's CDR3 is CASSEDRGMVMNTEAFF. The CDR3 coding sequence is TGCGCCAGCAGCGAGGACAGGGGGATGGTGATGAACACTGAAGCTTTCTTT.

This clonotype has just a few counts. DNA for the CDR3: TGTGCCAGCAGCCAACAGGGACAGGGGAACACTGAAGCTTTCTTT. Translation gives CASSQQGQGNTEAFF. The chain is built from TRBV13 and TRBJ1-1; 9 bases fit TRBD1. The length of the CDR3 is 15 residues. CDR1 is PRHDT and CDR2 is FYEKMQ in the germline V gene (reference sequence). J gave up 1 base and V 5 bases, and 5 bases lay outside the gene matches.

J is TRBJ1-1 and V is TRBV9; D not resolved. The germline gives CDR1 SGDLS, CDR2 YYNGEE. The CDR3 length is 13 residues. Trimming removed 2 bases from V and 1 base from J, with 6 bases in between. In DNA, the CDR3 is TGTGCCAGCAGCGTCACGGAGAACACTGAAGCTTTCTTT. Amino acids: CASSVTENTEAFF.

This chain connects TRBV20-1 to TRBJ2-7; 7 bases are shared with TRBD1. V dropped 0 bases and J dropped 5; count of bases not matched to a gene: 10. Looked up from germline, CDR1 is DFQATT and CDR2 is SNEGSKA (reference sequence). This CDR3 contains 15 residues. The CDR3 protein is CSARDLGQVSHEQYF. The CDR3 DNA sequence: TGCAGTGCTAGAGATTTAGGACAGGTTTCCCACGAGCAGTACTTC.

Many counts were recorded for this clonotype. V gene TRBV5-1 combines with J gene TRBJ2-1; TRBD2 aligns across 11 bases. In germline, CDR1 is SGHRS, CDR2 YFSETQ. The CDR3 is 16 amino acids. The ends lost 0 bases at V and 4 bases at J; junction bases unmatched: 3. The CDR3 is CASSLVGTSGYNEQFF. In DNA, the CDR3 is TGCGCCAGCAGCTTGGTGGGGACTAGCGGTTACAATGAGCAGTTCTTC.

In its sample, this clonotype was seen a few times. CDR3 protein: CASSLRGTLSYEQYF. Written as DNA, the CDR3 is TGTGCCAGCAGTTTAAGGGGGACACTCTCCTACGAGCAGTACTTC. The chain uses TRBV28 and TRBJ2-7; D is perhaps TRBD1 (6 bases). CDR3 length: 15 residues. V was pared by 2 bases and J by 0 bases, with 11 bases between. CDR1 is MDHEN and CDR2 is SYDVKM in the germline V gene.

The chain joins TRBV29-1 to TRBJ2-3; D is possibly TRBD2 (5 bases). This CDR3 has 15 amino acids. Trimming cost V 0 bases and J 3 bases, with 13 bases left between them. Germline V CDR1 and CDR2: SQVTM, ANQGSEA. The CDR3 coding sequence is TGCAGCGTTGAAGAAAGGGAGACGGATACAGATACGCAGTATTTT. Amino acids: CSVEERETDTDTQYF.

The rearrangement joins TRBV7-8 to TRBJ1-1; no firm D call. Trimming took 5 bases from V and 1 from J, leaving 11 bases between them. The CDR3 spans 14 residues. In germline, CDR1 is SGHVS, CDR2 FQNEAQ. In DNA, the CDR3 is TGTGCCAGCAGCCCAGGATCCACGAACACTGAAGCTTTCTTT. Residues: CASSPGSTNTEAFF.

The sample holds many counts of this clonotype. This chain links TRBV12-3 or TRBV12-4 with TRBJ1-3; a possible D gene is TRBD1 (6 bases). The CDR3 length is 14 residues. The ends were cut back, 8 bases at V and 4 bases at J, with 15 bases in the middle. The CDR3 DNA reads TGTGCCAGCCTTAACAGGGCGGGAGGAAACACCATATATTTT. Encoded protein: CASLNRAGGNTIYF.

This clonotype was recorded at least ten times. This sequence joins TRBV20-1 and TRBJ2-3; 8 bases line up with TRBD2. The CDR3 totals 17 residues. The V segment lost 1 base and the J segment 0 bases; nucleotides outside the gene matches: 9. Germline V gives CDR1 DFQATT, CDR2 SNEGSKA (reference sequence). The CDR3 region is CSARAWGPSGSTDTQYF. In DNA form, the CDR3 reads TGCAGTGCTAGAGCCTGGGGGCCTAGCGGGAGCACAGATACGCAGTATTTT.

This clonotype has just a few counts. The rearrangement links TRBV5-1 to TRBJ1-2; 9 positions match TRBD1. The V segment lost 4 bases and the J segment 6 bases; nucleotides outside the gene matches: 4. Germline V gene lookup returns CDR1 SGHRS and CDR2 YFSETQ. This CDR3 contains 13 residues. The CDR3 bases are TGCGCCAGCAGCAACGGGACAGGGAATGGCTACACCTTC. As protein: CASSNGTGNGYTF. The complete variable domain, with remaining parts taken from reference TRBV5-1 and TRBJ1-2, reads KAGVTQTPRYLIKTRGQQVTLSCSPISGHRSVSWYQQTPGQGLQFLFEYFSETQRNKGNFPGRFSGRQFSNSRSEMNVSTLELGDSALYLCASSNGTGNGYTFGSGTRLTVV.

The table lists this clonotype with many counts. This sequence joins TRBV12-3 or TRBV12-4 and TRBJ2-1, with 7 bases lining up with TRBD1. The CDR3 length is 16 residues. The V and J ends lost 5 bases and 0 bases, in that order; junction bases with no gene match: 7. The CDR3 DNA reads as TGTGCCAGCAGTCCATCACCAGGGGGCTCCTACAATGAGCAGTTCTTC. Its protein is CASSPSPGGSYNEQFF.

The gene calls are TRBV6-2 or TRBV6-3 and TRBJ1-6, with D unclear. V dropped 4 bases and J dropped 0 bases, with 10 bases sitting between them. This CDR3 spans 16 amino acids. Germline CDR1 is MNHEY and CDR2 is SVGEGT. The CDR3 DNA reads TGTGCCAGCAGTTTTACGTCGAGCTCCTATAATTCACCCCTCCACTTT. Translated, it gives CASSFTSSSYNSPLHF.

This clonotype was observed at least ten times. The V call is TRBV21-1, the J call TRBJ2-1. TRBV21-1 is annotated as a pseudogene. The CDR3 spans 14 residues. This CDR3 reads CASSKVARYNEQFF. CDR3 coding DNA: TGTGCCAGCAGCAAAGTGGCAAGATACAATGAGCAGTTCTTC.

The chain couples TRBV7-9 to TRBJ2-1; D unclear. V shed 4 bases and J shed 2 bases, with 12 bases lying between them. CDR3 length: 15 amino acids. CDR1 is SEHNR, CDR2 FQNEAQ, per germline (reference sequence). CDR3 amino acids: CASSSPGPTYNEQFF. The CDR3 DNA sequence: TGTGCCAGCAGCTCCCCGGGTCCGACCTACAATGAGCAGTTCTTC.

The genes are TRBV10-2 and TRBJ2-1, with a tentative D call TRBD2 (5 bases). V was clipped by 11 bases and J by 5 bases, with 13 bases between them. Germline CDR1 reads WSHSY; CDR2 reads SAAADI. This CDR3 has 12 residues. The CDR3 bases are TGCGCCGGCACCGCCGGGAACAATGAGCAGTTCTTC. Amino acids: CAGTAGNNEQFF.

The genes are TRBV4-2 and TRBJ2-1; D is uncertain. The CDR3 covers 12 residues. The V and J ends lost 1 base and 9 bases respectively, with 7 bases between them. Per the germline V gene, CDR1 is LGHNA and CDR2 is YNFKEQ. The CDR3 DNA reads as TGTGCCAGCAGCCAAGGTCAGTTTGAGCAGTTCTTC. It specifies CASSQGQFEQFF.

This clonotype has just a few counts. V is TRBV4-1 and J is TRBJ1-1; D may be TRBD1 (6 bases). Germline V CDR1 and CDR2: MGHRA, YSYEKL. This CDR3 region has 15 residues. V was cut by 0 bases and J by 4 bases, with 12 bases left in between. CDR3 nucleotides: TGCGCCAGCAGCCAAGAGGGGGGCTTGGGCACTGAAGCTTTCTTT. It specifies CASSQEGGLGTEAFF.

This clonotype appeared many times. The chain carries TRBV7-9 and TRBJ2-3; no clear D. Trimming removed 3 bases at V and 6 bases at J, with 4 bases between. Germline V gene data show CDR1 as SEHNR and CDR2 as FQNEAQ (reference sequence). This CDR3 comprises 11 residues. CDR3 amino acids: CASSFPDTQYF. The CDR3 nucleotides read TGTGCCAGCAGCTTCCCGGATACGCAGTATTTT.